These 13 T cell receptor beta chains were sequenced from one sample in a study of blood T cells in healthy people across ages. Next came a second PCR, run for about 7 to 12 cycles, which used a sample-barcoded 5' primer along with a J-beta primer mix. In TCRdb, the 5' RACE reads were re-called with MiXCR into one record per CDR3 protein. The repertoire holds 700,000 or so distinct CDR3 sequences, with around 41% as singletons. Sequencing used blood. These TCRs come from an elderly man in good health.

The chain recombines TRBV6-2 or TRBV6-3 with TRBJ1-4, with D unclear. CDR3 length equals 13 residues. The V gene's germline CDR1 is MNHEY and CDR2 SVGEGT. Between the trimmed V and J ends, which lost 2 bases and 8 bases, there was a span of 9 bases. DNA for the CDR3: TGTGCCAGCAGTTACCGGGCCTCCGAAAAACTGTTTTTT. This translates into CASSYRASEKLFF.

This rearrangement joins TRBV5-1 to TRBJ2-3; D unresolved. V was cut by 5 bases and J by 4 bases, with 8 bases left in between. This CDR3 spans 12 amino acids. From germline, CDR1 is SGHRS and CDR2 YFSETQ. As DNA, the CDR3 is TGCGCCAGCAGTCATACAGCAGATACGCAGTATTTT. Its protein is CASSHTADTQYF.

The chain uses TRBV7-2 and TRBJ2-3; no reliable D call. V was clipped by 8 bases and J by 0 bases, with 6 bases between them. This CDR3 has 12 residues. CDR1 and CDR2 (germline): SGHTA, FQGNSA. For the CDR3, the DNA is TGTGCCAGCGCCACTAGCACAGATACGCAGTATTTT. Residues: CASATSTDTQYF.

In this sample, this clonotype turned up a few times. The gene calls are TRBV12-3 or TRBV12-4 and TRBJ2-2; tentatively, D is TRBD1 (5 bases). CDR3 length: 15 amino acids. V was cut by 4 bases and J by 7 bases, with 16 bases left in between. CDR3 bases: TGTGCCAGCAGTTCCTACAGGAATTCGGGCGGGGAGCTGTTTTTT. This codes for CASSSYRNSGGELFF.

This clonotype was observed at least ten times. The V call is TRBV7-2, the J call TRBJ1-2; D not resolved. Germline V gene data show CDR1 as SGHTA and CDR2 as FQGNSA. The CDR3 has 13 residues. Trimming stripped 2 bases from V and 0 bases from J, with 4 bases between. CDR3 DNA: TGTGCCAGCAGCTTACTAGCTAACTATGGCTACACCTTC. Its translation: CASSLLANYGYTF.

The CDR3 nucleotides read TGTGCCAGCAGCTCTGATAGCGGGAGCGGGCCCAATGAGCAGTTCTTC. It encodes CASSSDSGSGPNEQFF. V usage is TRBV5-4 and J usage is TRBJ2-1, with TRBD2 matching over 9 bases. CDR3 length: 16 amino acids. Germline lookup yields CDR1 SGHNT and CDR2 YYREEE (reference sequence). V trimming: 3 bases; J trimming: 6 bases; junction bases outside the gene matches: 10.

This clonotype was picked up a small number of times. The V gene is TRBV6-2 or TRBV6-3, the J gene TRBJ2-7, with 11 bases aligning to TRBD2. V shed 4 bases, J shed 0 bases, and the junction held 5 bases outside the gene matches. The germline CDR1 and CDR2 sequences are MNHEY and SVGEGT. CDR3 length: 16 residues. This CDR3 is CASSSMTSGVSYEQYF. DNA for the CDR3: TGTGCCAGCAGTTCCATGACTAGCGGGGTCTCCTACGAGCAGTACTTC.

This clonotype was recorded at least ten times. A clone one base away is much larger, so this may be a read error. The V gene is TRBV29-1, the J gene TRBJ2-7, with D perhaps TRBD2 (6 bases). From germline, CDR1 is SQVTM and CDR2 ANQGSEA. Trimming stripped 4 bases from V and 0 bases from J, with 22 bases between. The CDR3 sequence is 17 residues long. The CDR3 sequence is CSVVSGRAPGVSYEQYF. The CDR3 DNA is TGCAGCGTTGTGTCAGGGAGAGCGCCGGGAGTCTCCTACGAGCAGTACTTC.

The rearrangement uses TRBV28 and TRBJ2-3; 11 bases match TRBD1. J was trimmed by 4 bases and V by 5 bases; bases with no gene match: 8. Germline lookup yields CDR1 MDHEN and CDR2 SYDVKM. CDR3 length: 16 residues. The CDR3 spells CASSGDRGTFSDTQYF. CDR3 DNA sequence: TGTGCCAGCAGTGGGGACAGGGGGACTTTTTCAGATACGCAGTATTTT.

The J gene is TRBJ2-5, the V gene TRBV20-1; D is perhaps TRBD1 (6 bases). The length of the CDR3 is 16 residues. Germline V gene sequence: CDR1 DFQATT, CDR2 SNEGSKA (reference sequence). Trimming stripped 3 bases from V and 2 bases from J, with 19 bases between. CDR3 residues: CSASGVQGLVQETQYF. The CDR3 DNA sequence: TGCAGTGCTAGTGGGGTCCAGGGGTTGGTACAAGAGACCCAGTACTTC.

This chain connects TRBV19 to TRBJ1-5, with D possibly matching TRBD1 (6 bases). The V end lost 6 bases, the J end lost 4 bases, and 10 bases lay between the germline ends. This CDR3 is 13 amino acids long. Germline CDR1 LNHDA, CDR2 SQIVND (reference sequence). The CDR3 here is CASRIGQNQPQHF. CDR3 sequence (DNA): TGTGCCAGTAGGATCGGACAGAATCAGCCCCAGCATTTT.

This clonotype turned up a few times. In DNA, the CDR3 is TGTGCCAGCAGTTTAAGGGGCGCAGGGCGGGACGAGCAGTACTTC. Protein sequence: CASSLRGAGRDEQYF. V and J are TRBV28 and TRBJ2-7; D is tentatively TRBD1 or TRBD2 (5 bases each). V lost 2 bases and J 5 bases, leaving 16 bases between the germline ends. Germline CDR1 and CDR2: MDHEN and SYDVKM. The CDR3 has 15 residues.

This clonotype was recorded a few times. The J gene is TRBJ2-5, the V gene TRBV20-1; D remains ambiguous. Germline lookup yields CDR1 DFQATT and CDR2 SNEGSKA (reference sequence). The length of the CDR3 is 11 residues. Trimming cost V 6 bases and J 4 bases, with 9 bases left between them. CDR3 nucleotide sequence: TGCAGTGCCAATGAACGAGAGACCCAGTACTTC. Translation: CSANERETQYF.